The entry below gives a single TCR beta chain sequence along with its context. The target antigen is unknown. This sample was taken from a study of cytomegalovirus exposure and HLA in healthy donors. PCR used 60 Vbeta primers and 13 Jbeta primers. Assay: immunoSEQ multiplex PCR; the TCRdb copy retains only in-frame clones and omits some. The sample lists some 180,000 clones, around 82% seen once, with around 2.3% in the top ten. The CDR3 is 13 amino acids. Between the trimmed V and J ends, which lost 7 bases and 8 bases, there was a span of 16 bases. CDR1 and CDR2 (germline): MNHNY, SVGAGI (reference sequence). Study-wide results and limits: In most subjects, TCR beta sequences reportedly gave accurate predictions of HLA-A and HLA-B alleles. A cluster of highly shared sequence variants was likely a sequencing artifact. Earlier results showed most TCR beta V segments being productive about 87% or about 30% of the time.

The source material was PBMCs. The clonotype comes from a woman aged 30 to 39 in good health and CMV-seropositive. This chain links TRBV6-6 with TRBJ2-3; D is perhaps TRBD1 (5 bases). As DNA, the CDR3 is TGTGCCAGCACGTACGAGTTAAGGGGTACGCAGTATTTT. Protein: CASTYELRGTQYF.